This TCR beta chain derives from a study of cytomegalovirus exposure and HLA in healthy donors. CDR3 length: 14 residues. Germline values: CDR1 SGHNT, CDR2 YYREEE (reference sequence). The V and J ends lost 1 base and 6 bases respectively, with 14 bases between them. Use of 60 Vbeta and 13 Jbeta primers characterized the PCR. TCRdb's copy holds only in-frame clones and misses some; the assay was immunoSEQ multiplex PCR. The sample holds approximately 110,000 clones, less than 90% seen once. Sequenced input: PBMCs. This clonotype was obtained from a man between 50 and 59 years old in good health and CMV-seronegative. This chain joins TRBV5-4 and TRBJ2-7; D gene uncertain. The CDR3 sequence is CASSLPASPLEQYF. The CDR3 nucleotides read TGTGCCAGCAGCTTGCCGGCTAGTCCTCTCGAGCAGTACTTC.